Detailed here is one T cell receptor beta chain. What it binds is unknown. This entry comes from a study of T-cell memory formation after mild COVID-19. Study context: Among the donors, TCR clusters were largely specific to each donor. The study's findings and limits: Within pre-infection memory, some responding clones were found, suggesting cross-reactive memory joined. Second-wave clones peaking on day 37 lacked confirmed SARS-CoV-2 specificity.

One entry per CDR3 protein results from TCRdb running MiXCR on the 5' RACE reads. The sample includes around 390,000 distinct CDR3 sequences, about 16% of them seen just once. Per germline, CDR1 SGDLS and CDR2 YYNGEE. There are 14 residues in the CDR3. Germline trimming cut 6 bases from V and 6 bases from J; bases unmatched to any gene: 3. This sequence originates from a young man who had mild COVID-19 (a few samples of this study predate the infection). Cell type and time point are not known. V and J are TRBV9 and TRBJ1-6; 10 bases fit TRBD1. What was sequenced was PBMCs or a T cell subset sorted from them (not recorded which). The CDR3 nucleotides read TGTGCCAGCACCCGGGACAGGGGTAATTCACCCCTCCACTTT. Translated, it gives CASTRDRGNSPLHF.